The present entry profiles one T cell receptor beta chain with its context. Its antigen is not known. Multiplex PCR with BIOMED2 TRB-A/B primer pools amplified TRB rearrangements. TCRdb re-called the multiplex PCR reads with MiXCR, one entry per CDR3 protein. The sample holds fewer than 8,000 distinct CDR3 sequences, about 25% seen once. The data derive from a study of T and B cells in COVID-19 patients. Blood genomic DNA input for TRB amplification was about 240-550 ng. Study-level points and caveats: Clonality of TRB repertoires was high in active COVID-19; recovery brought above-healthy diversity and richness.

The CDR3 sequence is 14 residues long. With V trimmed by 5 bases and J by 4 bases, 6 bases remained unmatched. The germline V gene has CDR1 SEHNR and CDR2 FQNEAQ (reference sequence). This TCR was sampled from a human donor with active COVID-19. The sample was blood. The chain uses TRBV7-9 and TRBJ2-7; 9 nucleotides line up with TRBD1. CDR3 in amino acids: CASSLRDRVYEQYF. The CDR3, as DNA: TGTGCCAGCAGCCTCCGGGACAGGGTTTACGAGCAGTACTTC.